This TCR beta chain was found in a study of cytomegalovirus exposure and HLA in healthy donors. The study, taken as a whole, reports: Diagnosis of cytomegalovirus status made by the classifier reportedly showed high specificity and sensitivity.

Primers: 60 Vbeta forward and 13 Jbeta reverse. Data came from immunoSEQ multiplex PCR; TCRdb stores just in-frame clones and leaves some out. This table holds approximately 240,000 clones, 75% to 85% found once. V dropped 1 base and J dropped 7 bases, with 16 bases sitting between them. Germline-derived CDR1 and CDR2 are SGHTA and FQGNSA. This CDR3 is built from 15 residues. Worth noting for this clone: Its target is not known.

The sequenced sample consisted of PBMCs. The TCR was taken from a woman aged 60-75 years in good health and CMV-seropositive. The V gene is TRBV7-2, the J gene TRBJ1-1, with D unclear. The CDR3 spells CASSLVSGIGGEAFF. DNA of the CDR3: TGTGCCAGCAGCTTAGTTTCCGGGATAGGTGGTGAAGCTTTCTTT.